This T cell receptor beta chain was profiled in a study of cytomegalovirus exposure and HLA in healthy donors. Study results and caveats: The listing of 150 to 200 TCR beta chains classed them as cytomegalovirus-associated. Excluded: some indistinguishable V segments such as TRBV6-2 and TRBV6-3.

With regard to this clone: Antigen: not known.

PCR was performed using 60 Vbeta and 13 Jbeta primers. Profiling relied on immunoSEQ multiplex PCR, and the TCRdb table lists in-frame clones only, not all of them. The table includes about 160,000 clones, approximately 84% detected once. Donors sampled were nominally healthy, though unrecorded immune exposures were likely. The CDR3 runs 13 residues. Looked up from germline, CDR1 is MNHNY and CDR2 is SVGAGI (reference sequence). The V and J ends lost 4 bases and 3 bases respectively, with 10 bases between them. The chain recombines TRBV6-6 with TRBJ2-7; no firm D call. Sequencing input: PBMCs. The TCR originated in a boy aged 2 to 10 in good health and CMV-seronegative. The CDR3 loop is CASSSRSYYEQYF. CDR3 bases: TGTGCCAGCAGTTCCCGTTCCTACTACGAGCAGTACTTC.